These 3 T cell receptor beta chains share one sample of origin, sequenced in a study of T cell responses to AZD1222 COVID-19 vaccine. Sequencing used immunoSEQ multiplex PCR; TCRdb keeps in-frame clones, though not all of them. This sample has about 140,000 clones, with roughly 90% found just once. Sequencing was performed on peripheral blood, taken 28 days after the second AZD1222 dose. The receptors stem from an adult who received the AZD1222 COVID-19 vaccine.

The chain recombines TRBV7-9 with TRBJ1-5, with 7 bases aligning to TRBD1. V trimming: 0 bases; J trimming: 7 bases; junction bases outside the gene matches: 3. The germline gives CDR1 SEHNR, CDR2 FQNEAQ (reference sequence). The CDR3 spans 14 residues. The CDR3 reads CASSLAGGGQPQHF. The CDR3 DNA sequence: TGTGCCAGCAGCTTAGCAGGGGGCGGACAGCCCCAGCATTTT.

V is TRBV28 and J is TRBJ1-1, with D tentatively TRBD1 (6 bases). V gave up 6 bases and J gave up 3 bases, with 11 bases separating them. This CDR3 comprises 13 residues. Germline CDR1 and CDR2: MDHEN and SYDVKM. The CDR3 spells CASRLDRYTEAFF. CDR3 in DNA: TGTGCCAGCAGACTAGACAGGTACACTGAAGCTTTCTTT.

The chain links TRBV7-9 to TRBJ2-2; 9 nucleotides agree with TRBD1. Germline lookup yields CDR1 SEHNR and CDR2 FQNEAQ (reference sequence). This CDR3 is 17 amino acids long. Trimming took 5 bases from V and 2 from J; bases not matched to a gene: 9. The CDR3 region has the DNA TGTGCCAGCAGCCCAACACCGGGACAGGGTAACACCGGGGAGCTGTTTTTT. It codes for CASSPTPGQGNTGELFF.